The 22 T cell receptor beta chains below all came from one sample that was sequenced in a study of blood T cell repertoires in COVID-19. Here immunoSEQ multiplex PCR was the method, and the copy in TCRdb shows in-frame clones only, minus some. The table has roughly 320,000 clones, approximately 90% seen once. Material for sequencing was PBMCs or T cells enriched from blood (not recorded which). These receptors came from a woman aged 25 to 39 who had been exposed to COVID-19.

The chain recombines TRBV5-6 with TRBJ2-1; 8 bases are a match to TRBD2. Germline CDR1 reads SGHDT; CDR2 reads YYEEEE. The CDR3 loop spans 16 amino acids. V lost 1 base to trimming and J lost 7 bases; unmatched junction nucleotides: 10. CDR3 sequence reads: CASSLRLAGRRNEQFF. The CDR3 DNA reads TGTGCCAGCAGCTTGAGGCTAGCGGGCCGGAGGAATGAGCAGTTCTTC.

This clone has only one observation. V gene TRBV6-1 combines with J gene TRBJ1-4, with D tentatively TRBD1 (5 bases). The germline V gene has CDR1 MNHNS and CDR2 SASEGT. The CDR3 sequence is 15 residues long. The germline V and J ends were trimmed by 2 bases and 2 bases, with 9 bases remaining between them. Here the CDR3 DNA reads TGTGCCAGCAGTGAATCAGGGTCCACTAATGAAAAACTGTTTTTT. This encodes CASSESGSTNEKLFF.

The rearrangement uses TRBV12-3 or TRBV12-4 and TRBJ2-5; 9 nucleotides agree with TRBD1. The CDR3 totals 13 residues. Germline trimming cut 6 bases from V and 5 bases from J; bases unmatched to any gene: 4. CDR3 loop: CASRTGGMETQYF. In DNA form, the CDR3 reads TGTGCCAGCAGGACAGGGGGTATGGAGACCCAGTACTTC.

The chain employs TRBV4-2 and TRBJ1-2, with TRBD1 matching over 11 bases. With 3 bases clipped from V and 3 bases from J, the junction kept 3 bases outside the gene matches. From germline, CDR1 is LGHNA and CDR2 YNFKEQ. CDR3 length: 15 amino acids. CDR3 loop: CASSQDRGLDYGYTF. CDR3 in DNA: TGTGCCAGCAGCCAGGACAGGGGGCTGGACTATGGCTACACCTTC.

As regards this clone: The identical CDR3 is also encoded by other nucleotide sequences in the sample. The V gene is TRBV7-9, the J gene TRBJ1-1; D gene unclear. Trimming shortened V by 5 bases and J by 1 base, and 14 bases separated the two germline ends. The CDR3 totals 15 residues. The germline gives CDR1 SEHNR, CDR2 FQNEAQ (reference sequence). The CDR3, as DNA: TGTGCCAGCAGCCTCCGGGGAGGAAGGAACACTGAAGCTTTCTTT. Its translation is CASSLRGGRNTEAFF.

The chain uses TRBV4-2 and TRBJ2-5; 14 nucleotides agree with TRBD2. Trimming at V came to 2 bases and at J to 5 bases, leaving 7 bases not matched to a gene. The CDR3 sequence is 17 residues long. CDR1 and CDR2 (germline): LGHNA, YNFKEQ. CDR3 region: CASSQRTSGGLGETQYF. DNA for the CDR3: TGTGCCAGCAGCCAAAGGACTAGCGGGGGGCTAGGGGAGACCCAGTACTTC.

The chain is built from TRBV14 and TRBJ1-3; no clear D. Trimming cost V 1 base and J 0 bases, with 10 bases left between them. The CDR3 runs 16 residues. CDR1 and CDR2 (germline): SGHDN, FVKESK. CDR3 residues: CASSQVTVPSGNTIYF. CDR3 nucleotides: TGTGCCAGCAGCCAAGTAACGGTCCCCTCTGGAAACACCATATATTTT. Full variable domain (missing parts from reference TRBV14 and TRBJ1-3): EAGVTQFPSHSVIEKGQTVTLRCDPISGHDNLYWYRRVMGKEIKFLLHFVKESKQDESGMPNNRFLAERTGGTYSTLKVQPAELEDSGVYFCASSQVTVPSGNTIYFGEGSWLTVV.

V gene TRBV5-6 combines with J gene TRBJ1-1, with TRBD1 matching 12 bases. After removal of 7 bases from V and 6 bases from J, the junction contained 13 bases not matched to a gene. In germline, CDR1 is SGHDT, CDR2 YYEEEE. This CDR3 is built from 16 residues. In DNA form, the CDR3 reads TGTGCCAGCTCCTCCTCGGGACAGGGGGCGGCAGCTGAAGCTTTCTTT. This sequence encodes CASSSSGQGAAAEAFF.

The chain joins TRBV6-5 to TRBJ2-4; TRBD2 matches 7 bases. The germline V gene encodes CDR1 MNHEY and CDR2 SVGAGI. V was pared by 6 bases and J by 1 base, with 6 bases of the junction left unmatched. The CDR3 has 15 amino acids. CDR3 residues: CASRALASAKNIQYF. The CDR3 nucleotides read TGTGCCAGCAGAGCACTAGCGTCGGCCAAAAACATTCAGTACTTC.

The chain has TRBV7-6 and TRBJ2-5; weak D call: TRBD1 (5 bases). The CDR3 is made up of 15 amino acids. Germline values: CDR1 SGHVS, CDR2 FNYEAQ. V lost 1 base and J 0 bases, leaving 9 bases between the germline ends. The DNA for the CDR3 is TGTGCCAGCAGCTTAGAGGGGCGGTACCAAGAGACCCAGTACTTC. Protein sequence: CASSLEGRYQETQYF.

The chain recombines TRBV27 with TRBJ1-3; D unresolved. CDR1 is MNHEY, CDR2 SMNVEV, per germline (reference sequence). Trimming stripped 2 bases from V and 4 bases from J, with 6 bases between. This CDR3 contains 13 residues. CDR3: CASSLTLGNTIYF. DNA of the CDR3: TGTGCCAGCAGTTTAACGCTAGGAAACACCATATATTTT.

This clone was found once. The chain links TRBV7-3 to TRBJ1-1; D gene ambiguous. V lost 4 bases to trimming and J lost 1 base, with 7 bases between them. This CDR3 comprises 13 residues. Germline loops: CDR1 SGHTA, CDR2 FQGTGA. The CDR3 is CASSSQENTEAFF. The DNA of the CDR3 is TGTGCCAGCAGCTCACAAGAGAACACTGAAGCTTTCTTT.

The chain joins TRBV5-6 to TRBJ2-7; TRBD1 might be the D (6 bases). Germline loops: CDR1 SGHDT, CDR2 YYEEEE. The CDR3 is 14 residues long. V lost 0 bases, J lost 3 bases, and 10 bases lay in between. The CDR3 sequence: CASSLGGLDYEQYF. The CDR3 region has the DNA TGTGCCAGCAGCTTGGGGGGGCTAGACTACGAGCAGTACTTC.

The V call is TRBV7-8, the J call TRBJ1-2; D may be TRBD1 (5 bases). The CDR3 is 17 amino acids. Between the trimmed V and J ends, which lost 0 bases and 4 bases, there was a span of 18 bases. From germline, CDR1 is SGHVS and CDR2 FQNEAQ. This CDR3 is CASSLALGGDLSYGYTF. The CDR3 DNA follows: TGTGCCAGCAGCTTAGCGCTGGGGGGGGACTTGAGCTATGGCTACACCTTC.

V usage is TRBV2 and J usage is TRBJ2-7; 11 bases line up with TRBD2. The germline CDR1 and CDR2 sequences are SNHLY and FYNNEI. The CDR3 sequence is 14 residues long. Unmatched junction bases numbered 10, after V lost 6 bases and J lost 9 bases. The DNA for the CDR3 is TGTGCCAGCAGAGTACTAGCGGGGGCAGCACGGCAGTACTTC. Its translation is CASRVLAGAARQYF.

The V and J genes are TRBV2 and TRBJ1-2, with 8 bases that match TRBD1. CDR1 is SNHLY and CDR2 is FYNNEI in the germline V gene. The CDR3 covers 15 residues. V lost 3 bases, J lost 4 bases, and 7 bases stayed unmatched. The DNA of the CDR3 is TGTGCCAGCAGTGACGTTCCCACAGGGGGCTATGGCTACACCTTC. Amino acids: CASSDVPTGGYGYTF.

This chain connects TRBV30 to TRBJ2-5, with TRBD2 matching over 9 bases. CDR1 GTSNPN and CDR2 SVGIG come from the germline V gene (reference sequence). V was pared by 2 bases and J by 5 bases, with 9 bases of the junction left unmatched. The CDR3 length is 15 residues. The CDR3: CAWSPFGGGAETQYF. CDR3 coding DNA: TGTGCCTGGAGTCCGTTCGGCGGGGGGGCGGAGACCCAGTACTTC.

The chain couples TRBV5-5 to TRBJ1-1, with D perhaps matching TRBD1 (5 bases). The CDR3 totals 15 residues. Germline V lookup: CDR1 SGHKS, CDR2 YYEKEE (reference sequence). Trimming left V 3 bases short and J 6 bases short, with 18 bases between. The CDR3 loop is CASSSGREGYAEAFF. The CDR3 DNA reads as TGTGCCAGCAGCTCCGGACGGGAGGGGTACGCTGAAGCTTTCTTT.

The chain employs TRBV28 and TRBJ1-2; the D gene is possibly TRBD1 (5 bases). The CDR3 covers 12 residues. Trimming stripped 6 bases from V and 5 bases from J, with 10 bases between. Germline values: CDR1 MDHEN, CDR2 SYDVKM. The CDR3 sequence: CASRGAGYGYTF. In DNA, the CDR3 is TGTGCCAGCAGAGGGGCAGGGTATGGCTACACCTTC.

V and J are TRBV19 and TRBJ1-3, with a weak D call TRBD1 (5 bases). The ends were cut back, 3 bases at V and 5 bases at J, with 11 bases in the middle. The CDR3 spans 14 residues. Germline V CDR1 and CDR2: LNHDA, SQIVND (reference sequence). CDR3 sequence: CASSISTARNTIYF. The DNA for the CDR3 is TGTGCCAGTAGTATCTCGACAGCTAGAAACACCATATATTTT.

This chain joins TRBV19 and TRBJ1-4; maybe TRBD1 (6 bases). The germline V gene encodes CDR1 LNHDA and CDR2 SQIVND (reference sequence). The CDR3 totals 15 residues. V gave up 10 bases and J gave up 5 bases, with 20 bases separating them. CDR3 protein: CATSTGRGLNEKLFF. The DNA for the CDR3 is TGTGCCACGTCGACAGGCCGAGGTCTAAATGAAAAACTGTTTTTT. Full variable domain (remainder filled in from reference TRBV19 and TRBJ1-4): DGGITQSPKYLFRKEGQNVTLSCEQNLNHDAMYWYRQDPGQGLRLIYYSQIVNDFQKGDIAEGYSVSREKKESFPLTVTSAQKNPTAFYLCATSTGRGLNEKLFFGSGTQLSVL.

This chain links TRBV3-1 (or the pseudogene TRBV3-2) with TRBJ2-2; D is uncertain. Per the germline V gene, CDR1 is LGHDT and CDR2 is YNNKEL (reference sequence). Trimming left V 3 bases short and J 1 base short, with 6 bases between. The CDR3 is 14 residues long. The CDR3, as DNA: TGTGCCAGCAGCCATGGCCAGAACACCGGGGAGCTGTTTTTT. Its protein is CASSHGQNTGELFF.